This record covers a single T cell receptor beta chain. In the original processing: From reference gene primer amplification, estimates of nucleated cell counts were derived. This table comes from immunoSEQ multiplex PCR, and its TCRdb copy is limited to in-frame clones, with some not included. V, J and clone size are those of that table, while D and trimming were read from the DNA. The sample holds around 130,000 clones, approximately 86% seen once. The source of the sample is a study of blood T cell repertoires in COVID-19. Overall study context: Sites across the United States, Italy and Spain contributed samples from acute and convalescent COVID-19. The cDNA or gDNA used as material had been derived from T cells, B-cell-depleted T cells, or PBMCs.

The ends were cut back, 10 bases at V and 1 base at J, with 19 bases in the middle. Germline CDR1 reads LNHDA; CDR2 reads SQIVND (reference sequence). The CDR3 totals 16 residues. This chain uses TRBV19 with TRBJ2-2; tentative D call: TRBD2 (5 bases). This clonotype was obtained from a woman in her fifties or sixties who had recovered from COVID-19. The sample taken for sequencing was peripheral blood. Here the CDR3 DNA reads TGTGCCACCTCGGGGTGGGCAAACTTGAACACCGGGGAGCTGTTTTTT. Protein product: CATSGWANLNTGELFF.